These 14 T cell receptor beta chains share one sample of origin, sequenced in a study of cytomegalovirus exposure and HLA in healthy donors. PCR was performed using 60 Vbeta and 13 Jbeta primers. Sequencing used immunoSEQ multiplex PCR; TCRdb keeps in-frame clones, though not all of them. The sample gives approximately 100,000 clones, around 80% of which show up once; 1.5% to 2% is in the top ten. Sequenced input: PBMCs. The receptors were gathered from a woman between 35 and 50 years old in good health and CMV-seronegative.

The sample holds a few counts of this clone. The chain links TRBV10-3 to TRBJ1-2; D is possibly TRBD1 (5 bases). Germline lookup yields CDR1 ENHRY and CDR2 SYGVKD. The CDR3 is 14 residues long. Trimming removed 2 bases from V and 6 bases from J, with 13 bases in between. In DNA, the CDR3 is TGTGCCATCAGTGAGACTGTGAAAGGGGATGGCTACACCTTC. Translating gives CAISETVKGDGYTF.

The table lists this clone with a count of one. The rearrangement links TRBV4-3 to TRBJ1-3; maybe TRBD1 (5 bases). This CDR3 has 15 amino acids. Between the trimmed V and J ends, which lost 4 bases and 2 bases, there was a span of 12 bases. Germline loops: CDR1 LGHNA, CDR2 YSLEER. The DNA of the CDR3 is TGCGCCAGCAGCCCTCTAGGGGCTCCTGGAAACACCATATATTTT. Protein sequence: CASSPLGAPGNTIYF.

The rearrangement uses TRBV5-4 and TRBJ2-3; TRBD1 matches at 10 bases. Germline CDR1 and CDR2: SGHNT and YYREEE (reference sequence). The length of the CDR3 is 16 residues. The V and J ends lost 0 bases and 8 bases, in that order; junction bases with no gene match: 9. CDR3 DNA: TGTGCCAGCAGCTTGGGGCCGGGACAGGGGTCTGTTACGCAGTATTTT. Translating it yields CASSLGPGQGSVTQYF.

The chain combines TRBV5-1 with TRBJ1-2; 7 bases are shared with TRBD1. The V segment lost 4 bases and the J segment 6 bases; nucleotides outside the gene matches: 6. Per the germline V gene, CDR1 is SGHRS and CDR2 is YFSETQ. The CDR3 has 13 residues. In DNA form, the CDR3 reads TGCGCCAGCAGCCGATATACAGGGGATGGCTACACCTTC. Residues: CASSRYTGDGYTF.

The chain has TRBV14 and TRBJ1-2; weak D call: TRBD1 (5 bases). The V end was cut by 1 base, the J end by 4 bases, with 7 bases between. This CDR3 is built from 13 residues. Germline lookup yields CDR1 SGHDN and CDR2 FVKESK. CDR3 nucleotides: TGTGCCAGCAGCCAAGGACAGACCTATGGCTACACCTTC. Encoded protein: CASSQGQTYGYTF.

A remark on this clone: This sample includes further DNA sequences coding for the same CDR3. The chain uses TRBV5-6 and TRBJ2-7; D is ambiguous. V shed 0 bases and J shed 1 base, with 5 bases lying between them. The CDR3 runs to 13 residues. The germline gives CDR1 SGHDT, CDR2 YYEEEE. In DNA, the CDR3 is TGTGCCAGCAGCTTGGGCGCTTCCTACGAGCAGTACTTC. Protein product: CASSLGASYEQYF. Using reference TRBV5-6 and TRBJ2-7 for the parts outside the CDR3, the full variable domain is DAGVTQSPTHLIKTRGQQVTLRCSPKSGHDTVSWYQQALGQGPQFIFQYYEEEERQRGNFPDRFSGHQFPNYSSELNVNALLLGDSALYLCASSLGASYEQYFGPGTRLTVT.

The chain uses TRBV2 and TRBJ1-2; 8 bases map to TRBD1. The CDR3 is made up of 13 amino acids. The germline CDR1 and CDR2 sequences are SNHLY and FYNNEI. The trim removed 3 bases at V and 4 bases at J, leaving 1 base unmatched. The CDR3 DNA follows: TGTGCCAGCAGTGAGACAGGGGCCTATGGCTACACCTTC. Protein product: CASSETGAYGYTF.

The chain employs TRBV6-5 and TRBJ2-5, with 14 bases lining up with TRBD2. The DNA end is a closer match to TRBJ2-7, so the J assignment may be wrong. CDR1 is MNHEY and CDR2 is SVGAGI in the germline V gene. The CDR3 runs 15 residues. The chain's CDR3 is CASRRSGTSGSEQYF. The CDR3 bases are TGTGCCAGCAGGCGTTCTGGGACTAGCGGGAGCGAGCAGTACTTC.

V gene TRBV4-1 combines with J gene TRBJ2-7; 9 nucleotides line up with TRBD2. This CDR3 comprises 15 residues. The germline CDR1 and CDR2 sequences are MGHRA and YSYEKL. The V segment lost 5 bases and the J segment 7 bases; nucleotides outside the gene matches: 12. This CDR3 is CASSSPAGGPEEQYF. The CDR3 DNA reads TGCGCCAGCAGCTCCCCGGCGGGAGGGCCAGAAGAGCAGTACTTC.

This sequence joins TRBV27 and TRBJ2-1; 9 bases are a match to TRBD2. CDR3 length: 13 amino acids. Per germline, CDR1 MNHEY and CDR2 SMNVEV (reference sequence). Trimming removed 6 bases from V and 8 bases from J; junction bases left unmatched: 5. CDR3 in amino acids: CASRASGDDEQFF. CDR3 nucleotide sequence: TGTGCCAGCAGGGCTAGCGGGGATGATGAGCAGTTCTTC.

This clone came up a few times. The chain joins TRBV19 to TRBJ1-5; TRBD1 is a possible D gene (5 bases). Per the germline V gene, CDR1 is LNHDA and CDR2 is SQIVND (reference sequence). The CDR3 extends over 16 amino acids. Trimming left V 7 bases short and J 0 bases short, with 16 bases between. The DNA for the CDR3 is TGTGCCAGTACCTCTCTGTCAGGGAATAGCAATCAGCCCCAGCATTTT. Residues: CASTSLSGNSNQPQHF.

Here the CDR3 reads CASRLGLNTEAFF. CDR3 in DNA: TGTGCCAGCAGACTGGGGCTGAACACTGAAGCTTTCTTT. The chain links TRBV7-9 to TRBJ1-1; a possible D gene is TRBD1 (5 bases). V dropped 6 bases and J dropped 0 bases, with 8 bases sitting between them. The V gene's germline CDR1 is SEHNR and CDR2 FQNEAQ (reference sequence). The CDR3 runs to 13 residues.

This chain joins TRBV11-2 and TRBJ1-2, with a weak D call TRBD1 (5 bases). This CDR3 contains 15 residues. The V gene's germline CDR1 is SGHAT and CDR2 FQNNGV. Trimming took off 5 bases at V and 2 bases at J, with 15 bases between the two ends. The CDR3 region has the DNA TGTGCCAGCAGCCTAACCGGAGGGACGAACTATGGCTACACCTTC. Its protein is CASSLTGGTNYGYTF.

The chain uses TRBV29-1 and TRBJ1-3; D gene uncertain. CDR1 and CDR2 from the germline V gene are SQVTM and ANQGSEA. Between the trimmed V and J ends, which lost 5 bases and 0 bases, there was a span of 5 bases. There are 12 residues in the CDR3. The CDR3 is CSVSVSGNTIYF. The CDR3 bases are TGCAGCGTTTCAGTCTCTGGAAACACCATATATTTT.